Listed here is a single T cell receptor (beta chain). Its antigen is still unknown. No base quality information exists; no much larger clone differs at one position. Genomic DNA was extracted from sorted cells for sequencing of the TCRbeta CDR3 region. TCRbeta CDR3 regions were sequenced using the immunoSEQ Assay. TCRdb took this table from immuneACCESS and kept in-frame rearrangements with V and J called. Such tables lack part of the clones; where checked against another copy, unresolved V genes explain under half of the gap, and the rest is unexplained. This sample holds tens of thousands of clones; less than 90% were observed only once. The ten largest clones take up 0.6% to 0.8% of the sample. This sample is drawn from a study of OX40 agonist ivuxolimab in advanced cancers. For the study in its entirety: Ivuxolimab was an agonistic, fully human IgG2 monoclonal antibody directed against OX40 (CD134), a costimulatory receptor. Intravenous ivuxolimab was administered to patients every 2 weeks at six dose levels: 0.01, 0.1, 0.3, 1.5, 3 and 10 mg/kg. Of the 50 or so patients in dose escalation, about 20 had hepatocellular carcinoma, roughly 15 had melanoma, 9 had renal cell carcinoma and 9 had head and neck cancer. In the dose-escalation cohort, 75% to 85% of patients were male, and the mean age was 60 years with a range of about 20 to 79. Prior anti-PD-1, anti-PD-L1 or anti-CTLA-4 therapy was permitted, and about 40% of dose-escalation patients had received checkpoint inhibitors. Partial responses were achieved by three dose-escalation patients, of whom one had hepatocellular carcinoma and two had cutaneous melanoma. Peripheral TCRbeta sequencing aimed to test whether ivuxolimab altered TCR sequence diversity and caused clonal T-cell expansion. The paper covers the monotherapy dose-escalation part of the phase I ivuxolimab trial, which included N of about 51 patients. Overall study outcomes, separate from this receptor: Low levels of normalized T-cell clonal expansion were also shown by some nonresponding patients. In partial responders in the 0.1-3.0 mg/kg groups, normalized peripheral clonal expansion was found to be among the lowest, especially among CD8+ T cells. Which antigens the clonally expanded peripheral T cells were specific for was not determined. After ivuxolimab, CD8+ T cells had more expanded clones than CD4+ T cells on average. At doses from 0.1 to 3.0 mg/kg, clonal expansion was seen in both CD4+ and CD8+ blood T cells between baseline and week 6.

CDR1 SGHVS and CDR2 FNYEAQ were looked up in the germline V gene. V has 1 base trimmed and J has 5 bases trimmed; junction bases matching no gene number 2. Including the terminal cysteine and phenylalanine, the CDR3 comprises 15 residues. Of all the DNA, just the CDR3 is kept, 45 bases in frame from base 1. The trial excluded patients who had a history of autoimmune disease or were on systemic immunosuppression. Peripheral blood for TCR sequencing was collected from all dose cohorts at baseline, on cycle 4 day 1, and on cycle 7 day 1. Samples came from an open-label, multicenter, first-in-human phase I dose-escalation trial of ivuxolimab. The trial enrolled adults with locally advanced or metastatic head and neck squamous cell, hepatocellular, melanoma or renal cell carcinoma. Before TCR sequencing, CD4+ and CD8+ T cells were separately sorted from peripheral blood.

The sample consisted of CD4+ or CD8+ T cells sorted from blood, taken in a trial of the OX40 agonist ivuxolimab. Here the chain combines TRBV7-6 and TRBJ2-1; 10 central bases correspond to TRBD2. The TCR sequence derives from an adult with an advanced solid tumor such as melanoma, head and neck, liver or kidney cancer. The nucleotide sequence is TGTGCCAGCAGCTTAGGTCTAGCGGGGGACAATGAGCAGTTCTTC. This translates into CASSLGLAGDNEQFF.